The rows below give T cell receptor beta chains drawn from one sample of a study of Ad26.COV2.S vaccination and SARS-CoV-2 variants. Clones were read by immunoSEQ multiplex PCR, and TCRdb kept only the in-frame ones, dropping some. The sample includes roughly 410,000 clones, around four fifths of them seen just once. Sequences were derived from peripheral blood, sampled in a trial of Ad26.COV2.S vaccine versus placebo. The receptor source for this set is a person aged 18-60 years who received the Ad26.COV2.S COVID-19 vaccine or a placebo. The CDR3 runs from the conserved cysteine through the conserved F or W. A D gene is named only where the DNA matches it firmly. A clone size is listed for some rows: how often the clone was seen (once, few, many), or a class if it is expanded.

v_call	clone_size	d_call	j_call	cdr3_nt	cdr3_aa
TRBV7-3	.	.	TRBJ1-1	TGTGCCAGCAGCTTCGGTGGAAACACTGAAGCTTTCTTT	CASSFGGNTEAFF
TRBV7-9	few	.	TRBJ1-4	TGTGCCAGCAAGGCTGTTGACGAAAAACTGTTTTTT	CASKAVDEKLFF
TRBV4-3	once	.	TRBJ2-3	TGCGCCAGCAGCCCAACCTTGACTATCACAGATACGCAGTATTTT	CASSPTLTITDTQYF
TRBV6-5	once	.	TRBJ1-1	TGTGCCAGCAGTTACCCGGGGGGGAACACTGAAGCTTTCTTT	CASSYPGGNTEAFF
TRBV7-9	.	TRBD1	TRBJ2-7	TGTGCCAGCAGCCCCGGGACAGGGAGAGGTAACGAGCAGTACTTC	CASSPGTGRGNEQYF
TRBV6-6	.	.	TRBJ1-6	TGTGCCAGCAGTCGGCACGTCTCGGGAGGGAATAGGAATTCACCCCTCCACTTT	CASSRHVSGGNRNSPLHF
TRBV5-1	.	.	TRBJ2-2	TGCGCCAGCAGCTTGGAGGCAGGACCCCACGGGGAGCTGTTTTTT	CASSLEAGPHGELFF
TRBV6-5	.	TRBD1	TRBJ2-1	TGTGCCAGCAGTCCGGACAGGGGCCCAAGCAATGAGCAGTTCTTC	CASSPDRGPSNEQFF
TRBV11-3	.	.	TRBJ2-7	TGTGCCAGCAGCTTAGATTCTAGCGACTCCTACGAGCAGTACTTC	CASSLDSSDSYEQYF
TRBV3-1/TRBV3-2	.	TRBD2	TRBJ2-7	TGTGCCAGCAGCCAAGGAGGTCAGCGGGGAGATTACGAGCAGTACTTC	CASSQGGQRGDYEQYF
TRBV6-5	.	TRBD1	TRBJ2-7	TGTGCCAGCACCATCCACAGGGGCTACGAGCAGTACTTC	CASTIHRGYEQYF
TRBV6-6	.	.	TRBJ2-7	TGTGCCAGCAGTTACTCGAGTCGCGAGCAGTACTTC	CASSYSSREQYF
TRBV7-2	.	.	TRBJ2-2	TGTGCCAGCAGCTTAGCTAGCGACACCGGGGAGCTGTTTTTT	CASSLASDTGELFF
TRBV13	.	.	TRBJ2-7	TGTGCCAGCAGCTTAAGGTACGAGCAGTACTTC	CASSLRYEQYF
TRBV7-3	.	.	TRBJ2-1	TGTGCCAGCAGCTTAGTCCCGGATGAGCAGTTCTTC	CASSLVPDEQFF
TRBV19	many	.	TRBJ1-3	TGTGCCAGTAGTATGGACGGACTGGGCTCTGGAAACACCATATATTTT	CASSMDGLGSGNTIYF
TRBV5-1	.	.	TRBJ2-2	TGCGCCAGCAGCGAGGACAACCCCCCCGGGGAGCTGTTTTTT	CASSEDNPPGELFF
TRBV29-1	.	.	TRBJ2-7	TGCAGCGTCGGAAGCTCCTACGAGCAGTACTTC	CSVGSSYEQYF
TRBV7-2	few	.	TRBJ2-5	TGTGCCAGCAGCTTCCCTCAAGAGACCCAGTACTTC	CASSFPQETQYF
TRBV11-1	few	.	TRBJ2-7	TGTGCCAGCAGCTTCGGTAGGGGAGCAGCTATTCAGCAGTACTTC	CASSFGRGAAIQQYF
TRBV4-1	.	TRBD1	TRBJ2-2	TGCGCCGGAGGGACAGGTTTGAACACCGGGGAGCTGTTTTTT	CAGGTGLNTGELFF
TRBV5-1	.	.	TRBJ1-1	TGCGCCAGCAGCTTGGTCCCGGGTAGAAACACTGAAGCTTTCTTT	CASSLVPGRNTEAFF
TRBV4-3	.	.	TRBJ1-2	TGCGCCAGCAGCCGAGAGTCCGGGGGGGGTCACTATGGCTACACCTTC	CASSRESGGGHYGYTF
TRBV6-4	.	.	TRBJ2-6	TGTGCCAGCAGTGACGCTGGGGGTTCTGGGGCCAACGTCCTGACTTTC	CASSDAGGSGANVLTF
TRBV7-9	.	.	TRBJ2-5	TGTGCCAGCAGCCTCATCCAAGAGACCCAGTACTTC	CASSLIQETQYF
TRBV5-5	.	TRBD1	TRBJ1-1	TGTGCCAGCAGGTTGGGTGGGACAGAGAACACTGAAGCTTTCTTT	CASRLGGTENTEAFF
TRBV5-3	.	.	TRBJ1-1	TGTGCCAACTCACCCACCAAGGGCACTGAAGCTTTCTTT	CANSPTKGTEAFF
TRBV10-3	.	TRBD1	TRBJ1-2	TGTGCCATCAGTGAACGTCGAATCACCGGGACAGCCTCCTATGGCTACACCTTC	CAISERRITGTASYGYTF
TRBV19	.	.	TRBJ1-5	TGTGCCAGTAGTACTGTTGCGGCCCAGCATTTT	CASSTVAAQHF
TRBV25-1	.	TRBD2	TRBJ2-1	TGTGCCAGCAGTTCACGACTAGCGGGGGCCCACAATGAGCAGTTCTTC	CASSSRLAGAHNEQFF
TRBV6-2/TRBV6-3	.	TRBD1	TRBJ1-2	TGTGCCAGCAGTTACCCGCCGAGAACAGGGGGTCGGGGCTACACCTTC	CASSYPPRTGGRGYTF
TRBV30	.	.	TRBJ1-2	TGTGCCTGGAGTGGACAACAGGGTTGGTTGGAGAACTATGGCTACACCTTC	CAWSGQQGWLENYGYTF
TRBV30	.	TRBD1	TRBJ2-2	TGTGCCTGCGGGACAGGGCTAGACACCGGGGAGCTGTTTTTT	CACGTGLDTGELFF
TRBV9	few	TRBD1	TRBJ1-6	TGTGCCAGCAGCCCGGGACAGGGTGGCTCACCCCTCCACTTT	CASSPGQGGSPLHF
TRBV19	.	TRBD2	TRBJ2-2	TGTGCCAGTAGTCCCGGACTAGCGGGGCACACCGGGGAGCTGTTTTTT	CASSPGLAGHTGELFF
TRBV9	.	TRBD1	TRBJ1-2	TGTGCCAGCAGCGCGACAGGGGGCTTTAACTATGGCTACACCTTC	CASSATGGFNYGYTF
TRBV5-1	.	TRBD1	TRBJ1-2	TGCGCCAGCAGCCTAGGGACAGGGTATGGCTACACCTTC	CASSLGTGYGYTF
TRBV18	.	.	TRBJ1-5	TGTGCCAGCTCACCACAGGGTGGGTTAGGGAATCAGCCCCAGCATTTT	CASSPQGGLGNQPQHF
TRBV4-1	.	TRBD2	TRBJ2-1	TGCGCCAGCAGCCAAGTTTCCGCGGGAGGGCAGGTCGAGCAGTTCTTC	CASSQVSAGGQVEQFF
TRBV30	.	TRBD1	TRBJ1-2	TGTGCCTGGACCCTACAGGGGTTCGGCTATGGCTACACCTTC	CAWTLQGFGYGYTF
TRBV28	.	.	TRBJ2-1	TGTGCCAGCAGTTTTACTCCGGTCGATTACAATGAGCAGTTCTTC	CASSFTPVDYNEQFF
TRBV3-1/TRBV3-2	.	TRBD1	TRBJ2-1	TGTGCCAGCAGCCAAGAAAGTACAGGGGGCGCCTACAATGAGCAGTTCTTC	CASSQESTGGAYNEQFF
TRBV30	.	.	TRBJ2-7	TGTGCCTTCACAGGAAAACTTTTCTACGAGCAGTACTTC	CAFTGKLFYEQYF
TRBV7-2	.	TRBD1	TRBJ1-1	TGTGCCAGCAGCGCGGGACAGGACTTTGAAGCTTTCTTT	CASSAGQDFEAFF
TRBV19	.	.	TRBJ2-7	TGTGCCAGTAGTTCGCCAGGGCCCGTCTCCGAGCAGTACTTC	CASSSPGPVSEQYF
TRBV7-6	.	TRBD2	TRBJ2-5	TGTGCCAGCAGCTTACGGCTAGCGGGGGAAGAGACCCAGTACTTC	CASSLRLAGEETQYF
TRBV19	.	.	TRBJ2-1	TGTGCCAGTAGTATAGCTCCCTTGAATGAGCAGTTCTTC	CASSIAPLNEQFF